Listed here are 12 T cell receptor beta chains from one sample, sequenced in a study of blood T cell repertoires in COVID-19. Clones were read by immunoSEQ multiplex PCR, and TCRdb kept only the in-frame ones, dropping some. The sample contains fewer than 300,000 clones, roughly 86% of which appear only once. Sequenced: peripheral blood. The receptors shown here come from a man aged 35-49 years who had recovered from COVID-19.

This rearrangement joins TRBV5-6 to TRBJ2-1; 8 nucleotides match TRBD2. V gave up 4 bases and J gave up 0 bases; unmatched junction bases: 6. Germline lookup yields CDR1 SGHDT and CDR2 YYEEEE. This CDR3 has 16 amino acids. As DNA, the CDR3 is TGTGCCAGCAGCACCCCACTAGCGGCCTCCTACAATGAGCAGTTCTTC. This translates into CASSTPLAASYNEQFF.

V gene TRBV7-9 combines with J gene TRBJ2-5, with D perhaps TRBD2 (5 bases). V was clipped by 5 bases and J by 5 bases, with 24 bases between them. From germline, CDR1 is SEHNR and CDR2 FQNEAQ (reference sequence). The length of the CDR3 is 17 residues. The chain's CDR3 is CASSPRASPLGGETQYF. CDR3 DNA: TGTGCCAGCAGCCCTCGGGCTTCCCCCCTCGGAGGCGAGACCCAGTACTTC.

The chain joins TRBV7-2 to TRBJ2-3; 8 nucleotides line up with TRBD2. Germline-derived CDR1 and CDR2 are SGHTA and FQGNSA. The V segment lost 5 bases and the J segment 13 bases; nucleotides outside the gene matches: 8. The CDR3 extends over 12 amino acids. The CDR3 DNA sequence: TGTGCCAGCAGCCCTGGACTAGCAGCGAAGTATTTT. This translates into CASSPGLAAKYF.

This chain uses TRBV24-1 with TRBJ2-1, with 12 bases aligning to TRBD2. The CDR3 contains 17 residues. V shed 2 bases and J 7 bases; nucleotides not matched to a gene: 8. Germline values: CDR1 KGHDR, CDR2 SFDVKD. As DNA, the CDR3 is TGTGCCACCAGTGATTCCTTGACTAGCGGGAGATTAAATGAGCAGTTCTTC. Translated, it gives CATSDSLTSGRLNEQFF.

DNA for the CDR3: TGTGCCAGCAGCACGGGTAATGAGCAGTTCTTC. Amino acids: CASSTGNEQFF. The V gene is TRBV11-3, the J gene TRBJ2-1, with unresolved D. The CDR3 is 11 amino acids. CDR1 is SGHNT and CDR2 is YENEEA in the germline V gene. Trimming took 5 bases from V and 7 from J, leaving 6 bases between them.

This clone has a handful of counts. The chain recombines TRBV7-9 with TRBJ1-5; D unresolved. The CDR3 runs 15 residues. The germline V gene encodes CDR1 SEHNR and CDR2 FQNEAQ (reference sequence). The V gene lost 0 bases and the J gene lost 6 bases, with 12 bases spanning the gap. The CDR3, as DNA: TGTGCCAGCAGCTTAGCTTCCTCGGTTAGTCAGCCCCAGCATTTT. The encoded protein is CASSLASSVSQPQHF.

The V and J genes are TRBV12-3 or TRBV12-4 and TRBJ2-7; D is unresolved. V was cut by 1 base and J by 2 bases, with 3 bases left in between. The CDR3 has 12 residues. The CDR3 spells CASSLGTYEQYF. CDR3 sequence (DNA): TGTGCCAGCAGTTTAGGTACCTACGAGCAGTACTTC.

This CDR3 reads CASTHRWPAVEFF. The CDR3, as DNA: TGTGCCAGCACTCACCGGTGGCCCGCGGTCGAGTTCTTC. V gene TRBV2 combines with J gene TRBJ2-1; D ambiguous. Germline CDR1 SNHLY, CDR2 FYNNEI. V was pared by 7 bases and J by 14 bases, with 21 bases between. The CDR3 contains 13 residues.

This chain uses TRBV5-4 with TRBJ2-3, with TRBD1 matching over 10 bases. The J segment lost 13 bases and the V segment lost 3 bases, leaving 8 bases of the junction unmatched. Looked up from germline, CDR1 is SGHNT and CDR2 is YYREEE (reference sequence). The length of the CDR3 is 13 residues. The chain's CDR3 is CASSSVSGTGEYF. The CDR3 nucleotides are TGTGCCAGCAGCTCGGTTTCCGGGACAGGGGAGTATTTT.

The V and J genes are TRBV6-6 and TRBJ2-3, with 7 bases identical to TRBD2. Germline V gives CDR1 MNHNY, CDR2 SVGAGI (reference sequence). V dropped 7 bases and J dropped 2; count of bases not matched to a gene: 9. CDR3 length: 15 amino acids. In DNA, the CDR3 is TGTGCCAGCACCCGGGGGGTCCTTTCCACAGATACGCAGTATTTT. This gives the protein CASTRGVLSTDTQYF.

This chain links TRBV2 with TRBJ2-3; 11 nucleotides align to TRBD2. The CDR3 contains 15 residues. The junction had 6 bases not matched to a gene; V was cut back by 8 bases and J by 2 bases. Germline CDR1 is SNHLY and CDR2 is FYNNEI. CDR3 protein: CASVNSGRATDTQYF. In DNA form, the CDR3 reads TGTGCCAGCGTAAATAGCGGGAGGGCCACAGATACGCAGTATTTT.

To note about this clone: The sample carries other DNA sequences with the same CDR3. J is TRBJ2-3 and V is TRBV9, with 7 bases lining up with TRBD2. Germline assignment: CDR1 SGDLS and CDR2 YYNGEE. The CDR3 length is 15 residues. V lost 0 bases to trimming and J lost 1 base; unmatched junction nucleotides: 2. CDR3 residues: CASSVVGGGTDTQYF. CDR3 nucleotide sequence: TGTGCCAGCAGCGTAGTTGGGGGGGGCACAGATACGCAGTATTTT. The entire variable domain, with the rest obtained from reference TRBV9 and TRBJ2-3, is as follows: DSGVTQTPKHLITATGQRVTLRCSPRSGDLSVYWYQQSLDQGLQFLIQYYNGEERAKGNILERFSAQQFPDLHSELNLSSLELGDSALYFCASSVVGGGTDTQYFGPGTRLTVL.